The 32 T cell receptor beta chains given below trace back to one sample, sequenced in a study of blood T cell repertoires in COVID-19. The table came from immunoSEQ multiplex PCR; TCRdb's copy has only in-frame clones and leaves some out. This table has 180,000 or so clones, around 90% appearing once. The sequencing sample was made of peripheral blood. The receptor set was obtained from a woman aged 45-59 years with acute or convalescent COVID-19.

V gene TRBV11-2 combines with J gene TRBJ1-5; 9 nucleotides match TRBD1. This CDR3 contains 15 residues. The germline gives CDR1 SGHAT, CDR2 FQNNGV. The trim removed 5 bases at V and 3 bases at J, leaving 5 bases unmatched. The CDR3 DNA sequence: TGTGCCAGCAGCCCGGGACAGGGCCCCAATCAGCCCCAGCATTTT. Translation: CASSPGQGPNQPQHF. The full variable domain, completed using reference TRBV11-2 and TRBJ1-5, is EAGVAQSPRYKIIEKRQSVAFWCNPISGHATLYWYQQILGQGPKLLIQFQNNGVVDDSQLPKDRFSAERLKGVDSTLKIQPAKLEDSAVYLCASSPGQGPNQPQHFGDGTRLSIL.

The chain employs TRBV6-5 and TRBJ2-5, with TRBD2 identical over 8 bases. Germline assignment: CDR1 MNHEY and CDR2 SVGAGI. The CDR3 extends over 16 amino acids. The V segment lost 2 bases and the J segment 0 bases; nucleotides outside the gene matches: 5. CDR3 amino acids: CASSYTLAGYQETQYF. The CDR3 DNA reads TGTGCCAGCAGTTACACGCTAGCGGGTTACCAAGAGACCCAGTACTTC.

This CDR3 reads CASISPGDRGVYGYTF. CDR3 in DNA: TGTGCCAGCATCTCCCCCGGGGACAGGGGAGTCTATGGCTACACCTTC. The V gene is TRBV28, the J gene TRBJ1-2, with 10 bases that match TRBD1. Germline values: CDR1 MDHEN, CDR2 SYDVKM. Unmatched junction bases numbered 12, after V lost 7 bases and J lost 4 bases. The CDR3 has 16 amino acids.

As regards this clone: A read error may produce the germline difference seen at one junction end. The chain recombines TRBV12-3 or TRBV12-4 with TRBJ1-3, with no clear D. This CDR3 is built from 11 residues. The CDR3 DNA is TGTGCCAGCAGTCCCATGACCGGGGTACATTTT. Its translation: CASSPMTGVHF.

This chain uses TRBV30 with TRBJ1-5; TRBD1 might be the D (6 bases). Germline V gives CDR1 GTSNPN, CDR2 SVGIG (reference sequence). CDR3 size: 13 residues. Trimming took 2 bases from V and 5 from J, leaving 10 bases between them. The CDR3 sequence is CAWSQGSDQPQHF. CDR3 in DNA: TGTGCCTGGAGTCAGGGGTCCGATCAGCCCCAGCATTTT.

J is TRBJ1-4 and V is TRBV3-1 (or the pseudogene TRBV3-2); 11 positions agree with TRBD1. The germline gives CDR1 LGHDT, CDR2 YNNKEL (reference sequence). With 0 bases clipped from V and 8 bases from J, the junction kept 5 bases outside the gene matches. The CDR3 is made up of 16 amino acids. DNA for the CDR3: TGTGCCAGCAGCCAAGATAGGGGACAGGGGGAAGAAAAACTGTTTTTT. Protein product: CASSQDRGQGEEKLFF.

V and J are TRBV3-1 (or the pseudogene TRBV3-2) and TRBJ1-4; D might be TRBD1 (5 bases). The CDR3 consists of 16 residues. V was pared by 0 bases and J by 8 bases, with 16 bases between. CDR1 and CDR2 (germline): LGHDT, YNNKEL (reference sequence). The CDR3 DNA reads TGTGCCAGCAGCCAAGATTTGGGCCCGTCAGGGGAAAAACTGTTTTTT. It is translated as CASSQDLGPSGEKLFF.

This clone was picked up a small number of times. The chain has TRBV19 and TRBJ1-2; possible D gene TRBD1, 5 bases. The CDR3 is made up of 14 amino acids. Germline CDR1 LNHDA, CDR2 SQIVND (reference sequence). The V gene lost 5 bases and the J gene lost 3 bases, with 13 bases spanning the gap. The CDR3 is CASSFQGGYYGYTF. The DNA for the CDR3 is TGTGCCAGTAGTTTTCAGGGTGGGTACTATGGCTACACCTTC.

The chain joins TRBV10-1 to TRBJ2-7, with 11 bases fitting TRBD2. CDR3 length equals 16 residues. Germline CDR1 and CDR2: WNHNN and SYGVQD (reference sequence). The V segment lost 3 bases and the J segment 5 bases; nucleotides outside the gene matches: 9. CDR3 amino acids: CASSDELAGADHEQYF. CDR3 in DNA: TGCGCCAGCAGTGATGAACTAGCGGGAGCAGACCACGAGCAGTACTTC.

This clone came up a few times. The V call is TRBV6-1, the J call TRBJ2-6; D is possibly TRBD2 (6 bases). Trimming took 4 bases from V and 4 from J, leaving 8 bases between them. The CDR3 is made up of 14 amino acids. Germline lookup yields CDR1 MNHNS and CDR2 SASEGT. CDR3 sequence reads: CASSVAGGANVLTF. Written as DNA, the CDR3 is TGTGCCAGCAGTGTCGCGGGAGGGGCCAACGTCCTGACTTTC.

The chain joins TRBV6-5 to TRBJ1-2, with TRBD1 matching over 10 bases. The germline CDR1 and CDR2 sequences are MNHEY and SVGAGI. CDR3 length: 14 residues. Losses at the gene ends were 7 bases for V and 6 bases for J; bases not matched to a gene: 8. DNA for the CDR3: TGTGCCAGCACCGCGCCGGGACAGGGGCATGGCTACACCTTC. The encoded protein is CASTAPGQGHGYTF.

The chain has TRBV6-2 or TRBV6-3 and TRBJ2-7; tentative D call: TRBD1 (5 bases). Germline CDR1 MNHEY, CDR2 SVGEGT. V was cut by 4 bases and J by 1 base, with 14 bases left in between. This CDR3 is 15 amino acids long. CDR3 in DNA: TGTGCCAGCAGTTCCGAAGGGGTAGGGTCCTACGAGCAGTACTTC. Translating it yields CASSSEGVGSYEQYF.

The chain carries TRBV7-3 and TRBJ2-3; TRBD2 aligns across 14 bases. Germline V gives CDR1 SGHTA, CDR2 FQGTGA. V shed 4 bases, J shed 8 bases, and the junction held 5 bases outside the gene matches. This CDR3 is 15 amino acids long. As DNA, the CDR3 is TGTGCCAGCAGCTCTCAGACTAGCGGGGGGGCTACGCAGTATTTT. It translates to CASSSQTSGGATQYF.

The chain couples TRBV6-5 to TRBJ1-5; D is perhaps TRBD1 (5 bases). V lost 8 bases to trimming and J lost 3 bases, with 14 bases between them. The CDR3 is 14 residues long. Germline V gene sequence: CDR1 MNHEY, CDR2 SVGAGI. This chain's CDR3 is CASWAGRDNQPQHF. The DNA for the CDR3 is TGTGCCAGCTGGGCGGGGCGGGACAATCAGCCCCAGCATTTT.

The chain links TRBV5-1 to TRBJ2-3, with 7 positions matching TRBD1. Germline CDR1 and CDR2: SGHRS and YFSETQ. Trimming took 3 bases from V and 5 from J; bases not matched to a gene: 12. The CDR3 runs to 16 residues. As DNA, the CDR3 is TGCGCCAGCAGCTACCTCTTTGAGGGGGCGGGAGATACGCAGTATTTT. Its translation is CASSYLFEGAGDTQYF.

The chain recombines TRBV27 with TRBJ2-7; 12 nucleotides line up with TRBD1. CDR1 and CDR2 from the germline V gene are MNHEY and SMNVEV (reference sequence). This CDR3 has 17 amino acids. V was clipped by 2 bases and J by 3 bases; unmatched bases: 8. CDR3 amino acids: CASSLRPRDRGHYEQYF. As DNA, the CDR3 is TGTGCCAGCAGTTTACGCCCCCGGGACAGGGGGCACTACGAGCAGTACTTC.

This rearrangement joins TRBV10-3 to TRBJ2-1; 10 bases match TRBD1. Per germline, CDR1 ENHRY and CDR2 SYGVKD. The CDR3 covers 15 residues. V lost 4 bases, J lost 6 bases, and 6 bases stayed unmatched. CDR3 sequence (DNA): TGTGCCATCAGTGGCCGGGACAGGGGCGGCAATGAGCAGTTCTTC. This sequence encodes CAISGRDRGGNEQFF.

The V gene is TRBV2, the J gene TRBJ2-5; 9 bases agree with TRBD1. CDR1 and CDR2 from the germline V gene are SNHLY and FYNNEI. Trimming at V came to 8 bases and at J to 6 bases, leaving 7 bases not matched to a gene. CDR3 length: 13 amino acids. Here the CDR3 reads CASLDRGGQTQYF. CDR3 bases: TGTGCCAGCCTGGACAGGGGAGGGCAGACCCAGTACTTC.

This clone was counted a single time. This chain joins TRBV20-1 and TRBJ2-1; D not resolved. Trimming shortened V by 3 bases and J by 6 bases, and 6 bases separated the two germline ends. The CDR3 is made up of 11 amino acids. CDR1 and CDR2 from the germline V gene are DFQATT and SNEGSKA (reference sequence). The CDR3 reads CSASRVNEQFF. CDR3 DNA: TGCAGTGCTAGTCGCGTCAATGAGCAGTTCTTC.

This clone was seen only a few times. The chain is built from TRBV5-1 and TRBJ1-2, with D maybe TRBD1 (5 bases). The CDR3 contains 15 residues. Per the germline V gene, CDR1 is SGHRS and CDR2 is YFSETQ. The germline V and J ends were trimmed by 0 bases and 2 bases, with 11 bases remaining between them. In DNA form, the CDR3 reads TGCGCCAGCAGCTTGGTCGCCAGGGAAAACTATGGCTACACCTTC. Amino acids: CASSLVARENYGYTF.

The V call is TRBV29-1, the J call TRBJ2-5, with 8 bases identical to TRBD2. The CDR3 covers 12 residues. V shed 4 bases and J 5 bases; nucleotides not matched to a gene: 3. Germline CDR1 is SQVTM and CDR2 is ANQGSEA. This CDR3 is CSVGREAETQYF. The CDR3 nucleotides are TGCAGCGTTGGGCGGGAGGCCGAGACCCAGTACTTC.

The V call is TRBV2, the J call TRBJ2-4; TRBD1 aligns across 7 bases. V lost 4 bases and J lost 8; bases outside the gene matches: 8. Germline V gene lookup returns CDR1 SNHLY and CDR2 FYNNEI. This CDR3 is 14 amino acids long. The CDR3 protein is CASSARGGEDIQYF. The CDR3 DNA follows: TGTGCCAGCAGTGCCCGAGGGGGCGAGGACATTCAGTACTTC.

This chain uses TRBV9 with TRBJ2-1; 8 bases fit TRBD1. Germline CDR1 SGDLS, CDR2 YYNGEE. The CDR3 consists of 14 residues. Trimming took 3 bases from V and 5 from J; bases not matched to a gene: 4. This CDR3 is CASSGGQGNNEQFF. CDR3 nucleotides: TGTGCCAGCAGCGGAGGACAGGGTAACAATGAGCAGTTCTTC.

The CDR3 region has the DNA TGTGCCAGCAGGGGGACAGGGTCTGAAGCTTTCTTT. Translation gives CASRGTGSEAFF. V gene TRBV12-3 or TRBV12-4 combines with J gene TRBJ1-1, with TRBD1 matching over 9 bases. Losses at the gene ends were 6 bases for V and 6 bases for J; bases not matched to a gene: 2. The CDR3 runs to 12 residues.

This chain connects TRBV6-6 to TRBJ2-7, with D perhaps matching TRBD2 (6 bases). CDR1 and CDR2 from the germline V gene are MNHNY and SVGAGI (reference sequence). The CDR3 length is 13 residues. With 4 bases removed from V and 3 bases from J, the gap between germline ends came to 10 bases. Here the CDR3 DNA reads TGTGCCAGCAGTTCCCTGACTAGCTACGAGCAGTACTTC. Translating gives CASSSLTSYEQYF.

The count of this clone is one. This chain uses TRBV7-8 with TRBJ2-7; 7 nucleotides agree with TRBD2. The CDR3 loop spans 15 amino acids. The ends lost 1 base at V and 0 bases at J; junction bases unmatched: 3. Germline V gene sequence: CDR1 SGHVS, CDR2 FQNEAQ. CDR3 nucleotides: TGTGCCAGCAGCTTAGGAGCGGGACCCTCCTACGAGCAGTACTTC. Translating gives CASSLGAGPSYEQYF.

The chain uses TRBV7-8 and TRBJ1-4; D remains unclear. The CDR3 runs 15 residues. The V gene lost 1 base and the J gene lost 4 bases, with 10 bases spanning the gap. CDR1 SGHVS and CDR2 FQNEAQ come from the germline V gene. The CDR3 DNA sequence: TGTGCCAGCAGCTTAGGGGAGTCCTATAATGAAAAACTGTTTTTT. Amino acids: CASSLGESYNEKLFF.

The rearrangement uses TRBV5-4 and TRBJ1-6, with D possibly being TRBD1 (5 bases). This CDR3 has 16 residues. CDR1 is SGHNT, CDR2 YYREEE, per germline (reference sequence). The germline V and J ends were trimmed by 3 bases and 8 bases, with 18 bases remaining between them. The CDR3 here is CASSSTRAGVDSPLHF. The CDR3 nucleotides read TGTGCCAGCAGCTCTACCCGGGCGGGGGTAGATTCACCCCTCCACTTT.

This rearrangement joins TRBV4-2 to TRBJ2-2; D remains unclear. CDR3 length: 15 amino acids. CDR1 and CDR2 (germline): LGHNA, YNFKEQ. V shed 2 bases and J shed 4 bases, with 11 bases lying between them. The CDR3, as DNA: TGTGCCAGCAGCCAACCGACTGGCGCCACCGGGGAGCTGTTTTTT. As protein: CASSQPTGATGELFF.

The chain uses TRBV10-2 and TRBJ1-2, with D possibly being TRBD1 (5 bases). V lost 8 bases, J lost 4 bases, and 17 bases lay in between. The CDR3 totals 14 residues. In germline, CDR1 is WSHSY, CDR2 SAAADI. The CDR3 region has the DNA TGCGCCAGCTCAGACGTGCAGGGCGGCTATGGCTACACCTTC. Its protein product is CASSDVQGGYGYTF.

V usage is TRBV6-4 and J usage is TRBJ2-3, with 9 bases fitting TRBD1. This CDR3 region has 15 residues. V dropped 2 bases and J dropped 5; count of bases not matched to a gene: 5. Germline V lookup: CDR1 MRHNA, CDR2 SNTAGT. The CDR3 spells CASSDPTGGGDTQYF. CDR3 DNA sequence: TGTGCCAGCAGTGACCCGACAGGGGGAGGAGATACGCAGTATTTT.

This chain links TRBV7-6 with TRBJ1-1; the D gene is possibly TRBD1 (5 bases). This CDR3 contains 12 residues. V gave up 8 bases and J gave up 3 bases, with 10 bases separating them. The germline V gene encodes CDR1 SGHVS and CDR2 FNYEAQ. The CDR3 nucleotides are TGTGCCAGCGGAGGGGTGGACACTGAAGCTTTCTTT. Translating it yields CASGGVDTEAFF. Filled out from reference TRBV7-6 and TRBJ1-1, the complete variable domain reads GAGVSQSPRYKVTKRGQDVALRCDPISGHVSLYWYRQALGQGPEFLTYFNYEAQQDKSGLPNDRFSAERPEGSISTLTIQRTEQRDSAMYRCASGGVDTEAFFGQGTRLTVV.